What follows are 32 T cell receptor beta chains derived from one specimen sequenced in a study of blood T cell repertoires in COVID-19 (dated by TCRdb to 2018 to 2020). The library was produced with the immunoSEQ multiplex PCR assay. Sourced from immuneACCESS, this table was stored by TCRdb with only in-frame sequences that have V and J called. A share of the clones is absent; for the studies checked, an unresolved V gene accounts for under half, and the remainder has no known explanation. The sample table holds about 270,000 clones, of which more than 75% were seen once. Approximately 2% of the sample belongs to the ten largest clones. The sequencing input was PBMCs or T cells enriched from blood (not recorded which). These receptors all come from a woman aged 55-70 years in a cohort exposed to, infected with or recovered from COVID-19 (not recorded which).

The V gene is TRBV5-1, the J gene TRBJ1-2, with TRBD1 as a possible D gene (5 bases). The V end lost 4 bases, the J end lost 2 bases, and 9 bases lay between the germline ends. Germline CDR1 SGHRS, CDR2 YFSETQ. CDR3 length: 13 residues. CDR3 in DNA: TGCGCCAGCAGCGACCAGGGAAACTATGGCTACACCTTC. Its protein product is CASSDQGNYGYTF.

V and J are TRBV6-1 and TRBJ2-7, with 7 bases fitting TRBD1. The germline CDR1 and CDR2 sequences are MNHNS and SASEGT. The CDR3 length is 15 residues. Trimming took 2 bases from V and 7 from J; bases not matched to a gene: 11. The DNA of the CDR3 is TGTGCCAGCAGTGAATATGACAGGGTCTCGGAAGAGCAGTACTTC. Protein product: CASSEYDRVSEEQYF.

V gene TRBV28 combines with J gene TRBJ2-1, with 7 bases identical to TRBD1. Germline assignment: CDR1 MDHEN and CDR2 SYDVKM. Losses at the gene ends were 5 bases for V and 7 bases for J; bases not matched to a gene: 11. The CDR3 is 15 amino acids. As DNA, the CDR3 is TGTGCCAGCAGTCCCCCCTCGGGACAGATGAATGAGCAGTTCTTC. The encoded protein is CASSPPSGQMNEQFF.

V and J are TRBV12-3 or TRBV12-4 and TRBJ1-1; D unresolved. This CDR3 spans 12 amino acids. Deletions cut 3 bases from V and 4 bases from J, with 6 bases between. The CDR3 protein is CASSFRSTEAFF. In DNA, the CDR3 is TGTGCCAGCAGTTTCCGGTCCACTGAAGCTTTCTTT.

This chain links TRBV7-2 with TRBJ2-4; no firm D call. The V and J ends lost 1 base and 0 bases respectively, with 7 bases between them. Germline assignment: CDR1 SGHTA and CDR2 FQGNSA. The CDR3 is 15 amino acids. The CDR3 DNA reads as TGTGCCAGCAGCTTAGTTGCGGTAGCCAAAAACATTCAGTACTTC. This encodes CASSLVAVAKNIQYF. Variable domain in full (rest from reference TRBV7-2 and TRBJ2-4): GAGVSQSPSNKVTEKGKDVELRCDPISGHTALYWYRQSLGQGLEFLIYFQGNSAPDKSGLPSDRFSAERTGGSVSTLTIQRTQQEDSAVYLCASSLVAVAKNIQYFGAGTRLSVL.

This chain uses TRBV9 with TRBJ1-4; D gene unclear. CDR1 and CDR2 (germline): SGDLS, YYNGEE. Trimming cost V 0 bases and J 8 bases, with 11 bases left between them. The CDR3 length is 14 residues. The CDR3 region is CASSVGLRGEKLFF. The DNA for the CDR3 is TGTGCCAGCAGCGTAGGCCTCAGAGGGGAAAAACTGTTTTTT. Filled out from reference TRBV9 and TRBJ1-4, the complete variable domain reads DSGVTQTPKHLITATGQRVTLRCSPRSGDLSVYWYQQSLDQGLQFLIQYYNGEERAKGNILERFSAQQFPDLHSELNLSSLELGDSALYFCASSVGLRGEKLFFGSGTQLSVL.

The chain combines TRBV5-8 with TRBJ1-3; D is unclear. Per germline, CDR1 SGHTS and CDR2 YDEGEE. This CDR3 region has 14 residues. V was shortened by 1 base and J by 4 bases, with 9 bases between the two germline ends. CDR3 DNA: TGTGCCAGCAGCTTGCGGTCGCGGGGAAACACCATATATTTT. Translation gives CASSLRSRGNTIYF.

This chain's CDR3 is CASSQAAGEQFF. In DNA form, the CDR3 reads TGCGCCAGCAGCCAAGCGGCAGGTGAGCAGTTCTTC. This chain links TRBV4-3 with TRBJ2-1; no clear D gene. V lost 1 base and J 9 bases, leaving 7 bases between the germline ends. The CDR3 totals 12 residues. The germline gives CDR1 LGHNA, CDR2 YSLEER.

The chain links TRBV11-1 to TRBJ1-3, with unresolved D. The CDR3 is made up of 14 amino acids. Germline CDR1 is SGHAT and CDR2 is FQDESV (reference sequence). V was cut by 4 bases and J by 4 bases, with 11 bases left in between. The CDR3 nucleotides are TGTGCCAGCAGCTCGGTGGCGGGAGGAAACACCATATATTTT. Its translation: CASSSVAGGNTIYF.

V gene TRBV14 combines with J gene TRBJ2-7; 8 bases fit TRBD1. CDR3 size: 16 residues. The germline V gene encodes CDR1 SGHDN and CDR2 FVKESK. J lost 0 bases, V lost 1 base, and 5 bases had no gene match. This CDR3 reads CASSQVTGTGSYEQYF. The CDR3 DNA reads TGTGCCAGCAGCCAAGTCACCGGGACAGGCTCCTACGAGCAGTACTTC.

The V gene is TRBV5-1, the J gene TRBJ1-6; 9 bases are shared with TRBD1. The germline V gene encodes CDR1 SGHRS and CDR2 YFSETQ. The CDR3 totals 14 residues. After removal of 1 base from V and 13 bases from J, the junction contained 6 bases not matched to a gene. The DNA for the CDR3 is TGCGCCAGCAGCTTGTCCGGACAGGGGTCGCCCCTCCACTTT. The encoded protein is CASSLSGQGSPLHF.

The CDR3 coding sequence is TGTGCCAGTATGGACAGTCCTAGCACAGATACGCAGTATTTT. This codes for CASMDSPSTDTQYF. The chain is built from TRBV2 and TRBJ2-3; TRBD1 is a possible D gene (6 bases). The CDR3 sequence is 14 residues long. Germline V CDR1 and CDR2: SNHLY, FYNNEI. V lost 9 bases and J 0 bases, leaving 13 bases between the germline ends.

This clone was detected only a few times. The chain couples TRBV18 to TRBJ2-1, with 12 bases lining up with TRBD2. The CDR3 is 17 amino acids. The germline gives CDR1 KGHSH, CDR2 LQKENI. Trimming took 0 bases from V and 9 from J; bases not matched to a gene: 9. In nucleotides, the CDR3 is TGTGCCAGCTCACCACCGGGGCGACTAGCGGGAGAAGCTGAGCAGTTCTTC. Its translation: CASSPPGRLAGEAEQFF. Variable domain in full (rest from reference TRBV18 and TRBJ2-1): NAGVMQNPRHLVRRRGQEARLRCSPMKGHSHVYWYRQLPEEGLKFMVYLQKENIIDESGMPKERFSAEFPKEGPSILRIQQVVRGDSAAYFCASSPPGRLAGEAEQFFGPGTRLTVL.

This clone was picked up a small number of times. The genes are TRBV16 and TRBJ2-7; 15 nucleotides agree with TRBD2. This CDR3 region has 18 residues. Germline trimming cut 0 bases from V and 3 bases from J; bases unmatched to any gene: 6. Germline V gene data show CDR1 as KGHSY and CDR2 as FQNENV. This chain's CDR3 is CASSQSRTSGRVGYEQYF. The CDR3 DNA is TGTGCCAGCAGCCAATCCCGGACTAGCGGGAGGGTGGGCTACGAGCAGTACTTC. The entire variable domain, with the rest obtained from reference TRBV16 and TRBJ2-7, is as follows: GEEVAQTPKHLVRGEGQKAKLYCAPIKGHSYVFWYQQVLKNEFKFLISFQNENVFDETGMPKERFSAKCLPNSPCSLEIQATKLEDSAVYFCASSQSRTSGRVGYEQYFGPGTRLTVT.

The chain is built from TRBV9 and TRBJ1-6; D might be TRBD1 (6 bases). The CDR3 loop spans 14 amino acids. V lost 7 bases and J lost 7, with 15 bases in between. Germline loops: CDR1 SGDLS, CDR2 YYNGEE. The CDR3 nucleotides are TGTGCCAGCGGCCCAGGGGTGGTGAATTCACCCCTCCACTTT. It codes for CASGPGVVNSPLHF.

The rearrangement joins TRBV28 to TRBJ1-3; D is unclear. The CDR3 is 12 amino acids. The germline V gene encodes CDR1 MDHEN and CDR2 SYDVKM. With 3 bases removed from V and 4 bases from J, the gap between germline ends came to 4 bases. The CDR3 region is CASSFGGNTIYF. The DNA of the CDR3 is TGTGCCAGCAGTTTCGGGGGAAACACCATATATTTT.

The chain links TRBV11-1 to TRBJ2-3, with TRBD2 identical over 9 bases. Per germline, CDR1 SGHAT and CDR2 FQDESV (reference sequence). The trim removed 5 bases at V and 6 bases at J, leaving 6 bases unmatched. The CDR3 is 14 amino acids. The CDR3 DNA reads as TGTGCCAGCAGCCTTAGCGGGAGCGGGGATACGCAGTATTTT. Residues: CASSLSGSGDTQYF. Full variable domain (outside the CDR3, taken from reference TRBV11-1 and TRBJ2-3): EAEVAQSPRYKITEKSQAVAFWCDPISGHATLYWYRQILGQGPELLVQFQDESVVDDSQLPKDRFSAERLKGVDSTLKIQPAELGDSAMYLCASSLSGSGDTQYFGPGTRLTVL.

The V call is TRBV29-1, the J call TRBJ2-7; D may be TRBD1 (6 bases). The V end lost 4 bases, the J end lost 4 bases, and 14 bases lay between the germline ends. The CDR3 consists of 13 residues. Germline CDR1 and CDR2: SQVTM and ANQGSEA. CDR3 DNA: TGCAGCGTTGGCAGGGGTCTAGAATACGAGCAGTACTTC. This encodes CSVGRGLEYEQYF.

The chain employs TRBV12-3 or TRBV12-4 and TRBJ2-5, with D perhaps matching TRBD2 (6 bases). The V and J ends lost 3 bases and 3 bases respectively, with 8 bases between them. The CDR3 contains 13 residues. CDR3 sequence reads: CASSLTGEETQYF. The CDR3 DNA follows: TGTGCCAGCAGTTTGACGGGAGAAGAGACCCAGTACTTC.

V gene TRBV7-2 combines with J gene TRBJ2-1; 9 nucleotides line up with TRBD1. Germline CDR1 SGHTA, CDR2 FQGNSA. V dropped 6 bases and J dropped 1; count of bases not matched to a gene: 4. The CDR3 totals 15 residues. The CDR3 here is CASRRDRESYNEQFF. The CDR3 nucleotides are TGTGCCAGCAGGCGGGACAGGGAATCCTACAATGAGCAGTTCTTC.

The chain employs TRBV18 and TRBJ2-1; 12 bases align to TRBD2. V dropped 4 bases and J dropped 2; count of bases not matched to a gene: 9. The germline V gene has CDR1 KGHSH and CDR2 LQKENI. This CDR3 spans 18 amino acids. The CDR3 DNA follows: TGTGCCAGCTCACGGGTACTAGCGGGAGGTAACGCCTACAATGAGCAGTTCTTC. Protein sequence: CASSRVLAGGNAYNEQFF.

This clone was picked up one time. The J gene is TRBJ2-1, the V gene TRBV2; D ambiguous. V was cut by 1 base and J by 5 bases, with 21 bases left in between. CDR1 is SNHLY, CDR2 FYNNEI, per germline. The CDR3 sequence is 18 residues long. CDR3 sequence reads: CASSEGILGPVPDNEQFF. CDR3 coding DNA: TGTGCCAGCAGTGAAGGGATCCTTGGGCCCGTCCCCGACAATGAGCAGTTCTTC. Supplemented by reference TRBV2 and TRBJ2-1, the full variable domain reads EPEVTQTPSHQVTQMGQEVILRCVPISNHLYFYWYRQILGQKVEFLVSFYNNEISEKSEIFDDQFSVERPDGSNFTLKIRSTKLEDSAMYFCASSEGILGPVPDNEQFFGPGTRLTVL.

Comment on this clone: An end of the junction does not agree with germline; a read error may underlie this. V is TRBV29-1 and J is TRBJ1-1; D possibly corresponds to TRBD1 (5 bases). The CDR3 has 13 residues. Germline V gene data show CDR1 as SQVTM and CDR2 as ANQGSEA. The CDR3 is CSVWTTKNSEAFF. CDR3 nucleotides: TGCAGCGTGTGGACAACTAAGAACTCTGAAGCTTTCTTT.

The table lists this clone with a count of one. The J gene is TRBJ2-3, the V gene TRBV9; 7 bases are a match to TRBD2. V gave up 0 bases and J gave up 0 bases; unmatched junction bases: 13. Per germline, CDR1 SGDLS and CDR2 YYNGEE. The CDR3 extends over 19 amino acids. The CDR3 coding sequence is TGTGCCAGCAGCGTAGCGGCGGGAGTGACTTCTGCTAGCACAGATACGCAGTATTTT. Translated, it gives CASSVAAGVTSASTDTQYF.

V usage is TRBV5-7 and J usage is TRBJ1-2, with 8 bases lining up with TRBD1. TRBV5-7 is an ORF, with its function uncertain. This CDR3 contains 15 residues. V trimming: 1 base; J trimming: 5 bases; junction bases outside the gene matches: 7. In DNA, the CDR3 is TGTGCCAGCAGCTTGAGGACAGGGTGTGCATATGGCTACACCTTC. It specifies CASSLRTGCAYGYTF.

The genes are TRBV6-5 and TRBJ2-7, with 7 bases identical to TRBD1. The CDR3 spans 14 residues. Trimming took 7 bases from V and 5 from J; bases not matched to a gene: 11. Germline V CDR1 and CDR2: MNHEY, SVGAGI. The CDR3 sequence is CASTRGGAGDEQYF. CDR3 DNA: TGTGCCAGCACCCGAGGGGGCGCAGGTGACGAGCAGTACTTC.

V gene TRBV6-4 combines with J gene TRBJ1-5; maybe TRBD1 (6 bases). V was clipped by 3 bases and J by 8 bases, with 11 bases between them. The CDR3 is 13 amino acids. Germline values: CDR1 MRHNA, CDR2 SNTAGT. The CDR3 spells CASSEGAGEPQHF. The CDR3, as DNA: TGTGCCAGCAGTGAGGGGGCAGGGGAGCCCCAGCATTTT.

The chain has TRBV29-1 and TRBJ1-4, with D perhaps matching TRBD1 (6 bases). This CDR3 region has 13 residues. From germline, CDR1 is SQVTM and CDR2 ANQGSEA. V gave up 7 bases and J gave up 5 bases, with 14 bases separating them. The CDR3 reads CSAIQGGNEKLFF. The CDR3, as DNA: TGCAGCGCGATACAGGGCGGAAATGAAAAACTGTTTTTT. Combining the CDR3 with reference TRBV29-1 and TRBJ1-4 gives the whole variable domain SAVISQKPSRDICQRGTSLTIQCQVDSQVTMMFWYRQQPGQSLTLIATANQGSEATYESGFVIDKFPISRPNLTFSTLTVSNMSPEDSSIYLCSAIQGGNEKLFFGSGTQLSVL.

This chain joins TRBV5-4 and TRBJ1-2, with D perhaps TRBD1 (5 bases). Trimming stripped 2 bases from V and 7 bases from J, with 18 bases between. Per the germline V gene, CDR1 is SGHNT and CDR2 is YYREEE (reference sequence). The CDR3 contains 15 residues. Here the CDR3 DNA reads TGTGCCAGCAGCTTAAGCACAGGTTTTAGTGGTGGCTACACCTTC. It encodes CASSLSTGFSGGYTF.

This sequence joins TRBV4-1 and TRBJ2-6; the match to TRBD1 covers 8 bases. Germline V gene sequence: CDR1 MGHRA, CDR2 YSYEKL. The CDR3 consists of 18 residues. V shed 4 bases, J shed 3 bases, and the junction held 11 bases outside the gene matches. CDR3 residues: CASSLTLITGGGANVLTF. CDR3 bases: TGCGCCAGCAGCCTCACCCTAATTACAGGGGGTGGGGCCAACGTCCTGACTTTC.

The chain uses TRBV7-9 and TRBJ1-2; maybe TRBD1 (5 bases). Trimming took 2 bases from V and 0 from J, leaving 22 bases between them. CDR3 length equals 19 residues. Germline CDR1 reads SEHNR; CDR2 reads FQNEAQ (reference sequence). This CDR3 reads CASSLLPDSGRGANYGYTF. CDR3 in DNA: TGTGCCAGCAGCTTACTTCCTGATTCGGGACGGGGGGCTAACTATGGCTACACCTTC. Using reference TRBV7-9 and TRBJ1-2 for the parts outside the CDR3, the full variable domain is DTGVSQNPRHKITKRGQNVTFRCDPISEHNRLYWYRQTLGQGPEFLTYFQNEAQLEKSRLLSDRFSAERPKGSFSTLEIQRTEQGDSAMYLCASSLLPDSGRGANYGYTFGSGTRLTVV.

This clone appeared once. The gene calls are TRBV4-2 and TRBJ2-1, with TRBD2 identical over 7 bases. V shed 7 bases and J 0 bases; nucleotides not matched to a gene: 9. Germline V lookup: CDR1 LGHNA, CDR2 YNFKEQ. The CDR3 totals 16 residues. In DNA form, the CDR3 reads TGTGCCAGCAACCCGGACGGCGGGAGCTCCTACAATGAGCAGTTCTTC. Amino acid sequence: CASNPDGGSSYNEQFF.